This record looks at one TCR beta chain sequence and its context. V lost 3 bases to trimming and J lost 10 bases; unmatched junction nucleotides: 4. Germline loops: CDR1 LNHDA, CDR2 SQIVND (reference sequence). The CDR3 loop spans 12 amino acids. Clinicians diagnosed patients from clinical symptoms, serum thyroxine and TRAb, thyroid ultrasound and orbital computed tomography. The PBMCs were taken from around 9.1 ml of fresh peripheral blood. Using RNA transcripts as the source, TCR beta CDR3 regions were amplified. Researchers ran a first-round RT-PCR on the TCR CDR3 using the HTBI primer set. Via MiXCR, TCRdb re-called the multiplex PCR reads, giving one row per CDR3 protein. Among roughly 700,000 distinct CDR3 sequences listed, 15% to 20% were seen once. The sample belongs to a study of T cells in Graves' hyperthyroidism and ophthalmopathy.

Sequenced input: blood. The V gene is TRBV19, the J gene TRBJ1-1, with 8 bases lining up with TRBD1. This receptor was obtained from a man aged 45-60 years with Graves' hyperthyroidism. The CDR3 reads CASSIRTGSAFF. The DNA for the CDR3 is TGTGCCAGTAGTATTCGGACAGGGTCAGCTTTCTTT.